The clone carrying this T cell receptor beta chain has more than one count but fewer than ten. The target antigen is unknown. The sample is drawn from a study of cytomegalovirus exposure and HLA in healthy donors. Regarding the study as a whole: V- and J-gene trimming in TCR beta was tied to a missense DCLRE1C variant by an analysis performed later. In vitro experiments confirmed that three CMV-associated chains were specific for CMV antigens. A likely sequencing artifact accounted for one observed cluster of highly shared sequence variants.

The PCR had 60 Vbeta and 13 Jbeta primers. Authors' processing steps: There were 80 million or so unique TCR beta chains by a later count, and some 12 million of them were shared. The protocol was immunoSEQ multiplex PCR, while the TCRdb copy is restricted to in-frame clones and leaves out a portion. V and J calls and clone size are copied from that table; D and trimming were computed from the DNA. The profile shows 110,000 to 150,000 clones, around 10% of them singletons. The CDR3 contains 18 residues. Germline V gives CDR1 SEHNR, CDR2 FQNEAQ (reference sequence). J was trimmed by 2 bases and V by 5 bases; bases with no gene match: 7.

This TCR came from a male donor in good health and CMV-seronegative. Sequencing was performed on PBMCs. The V call is TRBV7-9, the J call TRBJ2-6, with 12 bases aligning to TRBD1. As DNA, the CDR3 is TGTGCCAGCAGCGTACCCGGGACAGGGGGCGCTGGGGCCAACGTCCTGACTTTC. As protein: CASSVPGTGGAGANVLTF.